Listed here are 27 T cell receptor beta chains from one sample, sequenced in a study of cytomegalovirus exposure and HLA in healthy donors (dated by TCRdb to between 2016 and 2019). Library construction relied on the immunoSEQ multiplex PCR assay. For the multiplex PCR, a mixture combining 60 forward primers for TCR Vbeta segments and 13 reverse primers for TCR Jbeta segments was used. TCRdb provides this immuneACCESS table in a form limited to in-frame rearrangements. Some clones are lacking; in checked studies, under half of them reflect an unresolved V gene, and why the rest are absent is not known. The sample contains about 94,000 clones, more than 75% of them found a single time. Together, the top ten hold 10% of the sample. The sequencing sample was made of PBMCs. The source of these receptors is a human donor in good health.

The CDR3 nucleotides read TGTGCCAGCAGTTTAGTGGGGGGGGAGACCCAGTACTTC. Amino acids: CASSLVGGETQYF. The gene calls are TRBV27 and TRBJ2-5, with 7 bases aligning to TRBD2. From germline, CDR1 is MNHEY and CDR2 SMNVEV (reference sequence). Trimming cost V 2 bases and J 5 bases; bases outside gene matches: 2. This CDR3 comprises 13 residues.

The chain has TRBV7-2 and TRBJ2-5; a possible D gene is TRBD2 (5 bases). Germline-derived CDR1 and CDR2 are SGHTA and FQGNSA. V lost 1 base and J lost 4, with 13 bases in between. The CDR3 is 15 residues long. CDR3 sequence: CASSLGGRGSETQYF. DNA for the CDR3: TGTGCCAGCAGCTTAGGAGGTCGCGGGTCAGAGACCCAGTACTTC.

The chain links TRBV9 to TRBJ2-3, with 10 bases aligning to TRBD1. CDR3 length: 15 residues. CDR1 SGDLS and CDR2 YYNGEE come from the germline V gene. V lost 3 bases, J lost 10 bases, and 11 bases stayed unmatched. The CDR3 coding sequence is TGTGCCAGCAGCGCCCAAGGGACAGGGGTTTTTGCGCAGTATTTT. Encoded protein: CASSAQGTGVFAQYF.

DNA of the CDR3: TGCGCCAGCAGCTTCGGGCAGGGTGGCCAAGAGACCCAGTACTTC. Residues: CASSFGQGGQETQYF. The rearrangement joins TRBV5-1 to TRBJ2-5; D may be TRBD1 (5 bases). This CDR3 is built from 15 residues. In germline, CDR1 is SGHRS, CDR2 YFSETQ. V lost 2 bases and J lost 1, with 12 bases in between.

J is TRBJ2-3 and V is TRBV9, with unresolved D. Trimming took off 4 bases at V and 2 bases at J, with 5 bases between the two ends. CDR1 and CDR2 from the germline V gene are SGDLS and YYNGEE. The CDR3 has 12 residues. The CDR3 region has the DNA TGTGCCAGCAGCCTATTCACAGATACGCAGTATTTT. It translates to CASSLFTDTQYF.

This chain links TRBV9 with TRBJ2-5, with 10 bases aligning to TRBD1. There are 17 residues in the CDR3. V lost 4 bases, J lost 5 bases, and 14 bases stayed unmatched. Germline V lookup: CDR1 SGDLS, CDR2 YYNGEE. The DNA for the CDR3 is TGTGCCAGCAGCCCGGGGTCGGTGGGACAGGGGTATGAGACCCAGTACTTC. Translating it yields CASSPGSVGQGYETQYF.

CDR3 sequence reads: CASSLLMGLSAEAFF. The CDR3 coding sequence is TGTGCCAGCAGTTTATTGATGGGGCTCTCTGCTGAAGCTTTCTTT. V and J are TRBV27 and TRBJ1-1; tentative D call: TRBD1 (5 bases). Germline V gene data show CDR1 as MNHEY and CDR2 as SMNVEV (reference sequence). This CDR3 spans 15 amino acids. V gave up 1 base and J gave up 6 bases, with 15 bases separating them.

The rearrangement joins TRBV29-1 to TRBJ2-5; TRBD2 might be the D (5 bases). V lost 3 bases and J 2 bases, leaving 13 bases between the germline ends. CDR1 and CDR2 from the germline V gene are SQVTM and ANQGSEA. The CDR3 consists of 14 residues. CDR3 DNA: TGCAGCGTTGAGGGAGCGGCCGCTCAAGAGACCCAGTACTTC. It is translated as CSVEGAAAQETQYF. The full variable domain, its missing parts supplied by reference TRBV29-1 and TRBJ2-5, is SAVISQKPSRDICQRGTSLTIQCQVDSQVTMMFWYRQQPGQSLTLIATANQGSEATYESGFVIDKFPISRPNLTFSTLTVSNMSPEDSSIYLCSVEGAAAQETQYFGPGTRLLVL.

The CDR3 nucleotides read TGTGCCAGCAGCCCGAAGCTGGAGCAGTACTTC. Its protein is CASSPKLEQYF. V is TRBV7-9 and J is TRBJ2-7; unclear D gene. The V and J ends lost 5 bases and 7 bases respectively, with 9 bases between them. The CDR3 is made up of 11 amino acids. Germline V lookup: CDR1 SEHNR, CDR2 FQNEAQ (reference sequence).

This clone has a count of ten or more. J is TRBJ1-4 and V is TRBV2; D gene unclear. The CDR3 covers 13 residues. Germline CDR1 is SNHLY and CDR2 is FYNNEI. The ends were cut back, 5 bases at V and 7 bases at J, with 11 bases in the middle. The DNA for the CDR3 is TGTGCCAGCAGTCCGTGGGCATCTGAAAAACTGTTTTTT. Protein sequence: CASSPWASEKLFF.

The chain employs TRBV4-1 and TRBJ2-6, with D maybe TRBD1 (5 bases). The CDR3 contains 19 residues. Per germline, CDR1 MGHRA and CDR2 YSYEKL. The ends were cut back, 1 base at V and 1 base at J, with 17 bases in the middle. CDR3 coding DNA: TGCGCCAGCAGCCAAGTGGGTGGCAGGGCTAGGTCTGGGGCCAACGTCCTGACTTTC. It specifies CASSQVGGRARSGANVLTF.

The rearrangement joins TRBV29-1 to TRBJ2-6, with 7 nucleotides matching TRBD1. Germline CDR1 and CDR2: SQVTM and ANQGSEA. The CDR3 consists of 16 residues. V lost 6 bases, J lost 0 bases, and 8 bases stayed unmatched. In nucleotides, the CDR3 is TGCAGCGTGGCCAGGGGGTCAAGCTCTGGGGCCAACGTCCTGACTTTC. It translates to CSVARGSSSGANVLTF.

This chain uses TRBV6-1 with TRBJ1-1; TRBD1 agrees at 8 bases. The CDR3 is 13 residues long. Trimming took 6 bases from V and 3 from J; bases not matched to a gene: 3. Germline values: CDR1 MNHNS, CDR2 SASEGT. This chain's CDR3 is CASRNRGDTEAFF. The DNA for the CDR3 is TGTGCCAGCAGAAACAGGGGGGACACTGAAGCTTTCTTT.

The J gene is TRBJ2-5, the V gene TRBV7-2; D perhaps matches TRBD1 (6 bases). The CDR3 spans 15 residues. Germline loops: CDR1 SGHTA, CDR2 FQGNSA. The V end lost 0 bases, the J end lost 2 bases, and 10 bases lay between the germline ends. The CDR3 sequence is CASSLAFQGQETQYF. The CDR3 DNA is TGTGCCAGCAGCTTAGCGTTTCAGGGGCAAGAGACCCAGTACTTC. The full variable domain, completed using reference TRBV7-2 and TRBJ2-5, is GAGVSQSPSNKVTEKGKDVELRCDPISGHTALYWYRQSLGQGLEFLIYFQGNSAPDKSGLPSDRFSAERTGGSVSTLTIQRTQQEDSAVYLCASSLAFQGQETQYFGPGTRLLVL.

The chain recombines TRBV6-5 with TRBJ2-6, with 7 nucleotides matching TRBD1. The V gene's germline CDR1 is MNHEY and CDR2 SVGAGI. CDR3 length: 15 amino acids. With 6 bases clipped from V and 2 bases from J, the junction kept 4 bases outside the gene matches. Here the CDR3 reads CASRTQGAGANVLTF. The CDR3 DNA reads TGTGCCAGCAGAACCCAGGGGGCTGGGGCCAACGTCCTGACTTTC.

For the CDR3, the DNA is TGTGCCAGCAGCTTAGGCCTACTAGCGGGAAGCACCGGGGAGCTGTTTTTT. Residues: CASSLGLLAGSTGELFF. The chain carries TRBV11-3 and TRBJ2-2; 10 positions agree with TRBD2. The trim removed 1 base at V and 4 bases at J, leaving 6 bases unmatched. CDR1 SGHNT and CDR2 YENEEA come from the germline V gene. The length of the CDR3 is 17 residues.

The V and J genes are TRBV4-2 and TRBJ1-2; 7 bases agree with TRBD1. Unmatched junction bases numbered 12, after V lost 1 base and J lost 13 bases. CDR1 and CDR2 (germline): LGHNA, YNFKEQ. The CDR3 covers 14 residues. The chain's CDR3 is CASSQVGTDKGSTF. As DNA, the CDR3 is TGTGCCAGCAGCCAAGTCGGGACAGATAAAGGTAGCACCTTC.

The chain links TRBV1 to TRBJ2-5; the D call in the table, TRBD2, was not verified against the DNA. TRBV1 is flagged as a pseudogene. CDR3 length: 19 residues. The CDR3 loop reads CTSSQDSPQSLAGTWTQYF. DNA of the CDR3: TGCACCAGCAGCCAAGATAGTCCCCAGAGTCTAGCGGGAACGTGGACCCAGTACTTC.

The chain joins TRBV19 to TRBJ2-5, with D perhaps TRBD2 (7 bases). Germline lookup yields CDR1 LNHDA and CDR2 SQIVND (reference sequence). CDR3 length: 16 residues. Trimming cost V 5 bases and J 7 bases, with 23 bases left between them. CDR3 residues: CASSQGRGIWGGTQYF. CDR3 nucleotide sequence: TGTGCCAGTAGTCAGGGGAGGGGGATTTGGGGAGGGACCCAGTACTTC. The whole variable domain, filled in from reference TRBV19 and TRBJ2-5, reads DGGITQSPKYLFRKEGQNVTLSCEQNLNHDAMYWYRQDPGQGLRLIYYSQIVNDFQKGDIAEGYSVSREKKESFPLTVTSAQKNPTAFYLCASSQGRGIWGGTQYFGPGTRLLVL.

The chain combines TRBV5-4 with TRBJ1-1, with D possibly being TRBD1 (6 bases). In germline, CDR1 is SGHNT, CDR2 YYREEE (reference sequence). Trimming removed 4 bases at V and 3 bases at J, with 16 bases between. The CDR3 extends over 15 amino acids. The CDR3, as DNA: TGTGCCAGCAGCCGAGGGGGGGCTTTGTACACTGAAGCTTTCTTT. This codes for CASSRGGALYTEAFF.

The gene calls are TRBV30 and TRBJ1-6; D ambiguous. The CDR3 sequence is 13 residues long. Trimming cost V 6 bases and J 5 bases, with 11 bases left between them. The germline gives CDR1 GTSNPN, CDR2 SVGIG (reference sequence). The CDR3 region is CACSGSDNSPLHF. The CDR3 bases are TGTGCCTGTTCGGGAAGCGATAATTCACCCCTCCACTTT.

This chain uses TRBV18 with TRBJ1-2; 9 bases align to TRBD1. The CDR3 consists of 15 residues. Germline CDR1 and CDR2: KGHSH and LQKENI. Trimming at V came to 4 bases and at J to 2 bases, leaving 5 bases not matched to a gene. CDR3 loop: CASSLSGQGNYGYTF. The CDR3 nucleotides are TGTGCCAGCTCACTATCTGGACAGGGGAACTATGGCTACACCTTC.

The DNA for the CDR3 is TGCGCCAGCAGCCGCCAGGACAGGGAGCAAGAGACCCAGTACTTC. It specifies CASSRQDREQETQYF. The chain uses TRBV4-3 and TRBJ2-5; 8 bases are shared with TRBD1. The CDR3 covers 15 residues. V lost 4 bases to trimming and J lost 2 bases; unmatched junction nucleotides: 6. CDR1 is LGHNA, CDR2 YSLEER, per germline.

This chain uses TRBV6-1 with TRBJ2-7; the D is unclear. Germline CDR1 MNHNS, CDR2 SASEGT. Trimming removed 6 bases at V and 6 bases at J, with 15 bases between. The CDR3 totals 13 residues. CDR3 sequence (DNA): TGTGCCAGCAGGATAGATTTCCCATCCGAGCAGTACTTC. Protein product: CASRIDFPSEQYF.

CDR3 DNA sequence: TGCAGCGTTTCACGCGGCCCTGGGGAGCAGTTCTTC. It codes for CSVSRGPGEQFF. The rearrangement uses TRBV29-1 and TRBJ2-1; D is unresolved. Per germline, CDR1 SQVTM and CDR2 ANQGSEA. The V gene lost 5 bases and the J gene lost 10 bases, with 15 bases spanning the gap. The CDR3 is made up of 12 amino acids.

The chain employs TRBV4-2 and TRBJ2-7; a possible D gene is TRBD1 (6 bases). V was cut by 1 base and J by 5 bases, with 12 bases left in between. This CDR3 is built from 14 residues. CDR1 LGHNA and CDR2 YNFKEQ come from the germline V gene. CDR3 residues: CASSQGPGVDEQYF. CDR3 coding DNA: TGTGCCAGCAGCCAAGGTCCAGGGGTTGACGAGCAGTACTTC.

The rearrangement joins TRBV7-2 to TRBJ2-5; D not resolved. This CDR3 has 16 residues. Germline CDR1 is SGHTA and CDR2 is FQGNSA. Between the trimmed V and J ends, which lost 4 bases and 4 bases, there was a span of 19 bases. The CDR3 reads CASSSNEGSRLETQYF. For the CDR3, the DNA is TGTGCCAGCAGCTCAAACGAAGGCTCTAGGTTAGAGACCCAGTACTTC.